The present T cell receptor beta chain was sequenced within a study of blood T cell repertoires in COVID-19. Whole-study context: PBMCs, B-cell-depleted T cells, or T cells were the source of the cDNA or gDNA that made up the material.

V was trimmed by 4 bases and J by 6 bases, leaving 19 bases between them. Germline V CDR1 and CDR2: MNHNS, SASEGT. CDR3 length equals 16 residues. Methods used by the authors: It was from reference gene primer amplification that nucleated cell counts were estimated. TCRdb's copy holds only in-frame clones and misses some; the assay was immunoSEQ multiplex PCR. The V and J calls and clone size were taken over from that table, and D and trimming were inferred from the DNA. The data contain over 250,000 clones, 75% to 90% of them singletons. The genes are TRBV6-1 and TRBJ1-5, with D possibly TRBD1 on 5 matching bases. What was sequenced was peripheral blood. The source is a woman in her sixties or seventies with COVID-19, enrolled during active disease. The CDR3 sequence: CASSVSGSGRGQPQHF. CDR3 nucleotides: TGTGCCAGCAGTGTTTCGGGGTCGGGGAGGGGTCAGCCCCAGCATTTT.